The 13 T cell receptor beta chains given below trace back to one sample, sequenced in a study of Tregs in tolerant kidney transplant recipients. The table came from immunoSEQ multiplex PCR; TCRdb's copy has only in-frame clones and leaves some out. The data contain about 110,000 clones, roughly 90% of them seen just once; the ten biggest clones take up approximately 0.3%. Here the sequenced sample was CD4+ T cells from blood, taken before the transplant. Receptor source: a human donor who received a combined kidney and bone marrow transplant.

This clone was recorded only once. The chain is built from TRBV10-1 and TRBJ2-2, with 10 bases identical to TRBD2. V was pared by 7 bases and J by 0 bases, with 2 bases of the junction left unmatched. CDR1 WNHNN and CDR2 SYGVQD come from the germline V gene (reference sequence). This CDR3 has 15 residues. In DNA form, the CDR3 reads TGCGCCAGCACTAGCGGGGGCCCGAACACCGGGGAGCTGTTTTTT. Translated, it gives CASTSGGPNTGELFF.

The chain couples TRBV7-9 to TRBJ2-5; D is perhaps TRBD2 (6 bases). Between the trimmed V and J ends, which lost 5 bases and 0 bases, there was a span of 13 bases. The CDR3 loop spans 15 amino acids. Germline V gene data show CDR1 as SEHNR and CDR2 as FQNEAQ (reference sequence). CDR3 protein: CASSLGRGYQETQYF. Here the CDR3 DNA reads TGTGCCAGCAGCCTCGGTCGGGGGTACCAAGAGACCCAGTACTTC.

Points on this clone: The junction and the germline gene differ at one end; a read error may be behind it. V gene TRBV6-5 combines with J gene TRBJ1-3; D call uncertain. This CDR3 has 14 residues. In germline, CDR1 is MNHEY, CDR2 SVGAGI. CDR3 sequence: CASSYSPFGNTIYF. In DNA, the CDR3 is TGTGCCAGCAGCTACTCCCCCTTTGGAAACACCATATATTTT.

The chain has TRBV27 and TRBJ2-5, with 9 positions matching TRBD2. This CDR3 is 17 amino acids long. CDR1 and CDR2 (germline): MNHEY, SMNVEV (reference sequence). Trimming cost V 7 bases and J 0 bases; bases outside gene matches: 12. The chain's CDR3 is CASNSLGGGGNQETQYF. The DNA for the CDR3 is TGTGCCAGCAACTCCCTCGGCGGGGGGGGCAACCAAGAGACCCAGTACTTC.

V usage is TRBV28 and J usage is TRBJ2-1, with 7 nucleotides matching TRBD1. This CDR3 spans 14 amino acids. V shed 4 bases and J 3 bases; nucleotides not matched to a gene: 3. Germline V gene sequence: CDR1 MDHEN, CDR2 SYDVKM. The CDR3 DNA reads TGTGCCAGCAGTTGGGACAGCGTCTACAATGAGCAGTTCTTC. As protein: CASSWDSVYNEQFF.

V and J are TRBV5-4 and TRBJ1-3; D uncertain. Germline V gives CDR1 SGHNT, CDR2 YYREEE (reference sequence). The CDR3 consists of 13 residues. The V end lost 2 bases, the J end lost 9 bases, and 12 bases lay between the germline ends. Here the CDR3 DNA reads TGTGCCAGCAGCTTTTCCGGGGAGGGCACCATATATTTT. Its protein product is CASSFSGEGTIYF. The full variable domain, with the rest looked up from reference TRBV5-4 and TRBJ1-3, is ETGVTQSPTHLIKTRGQQVTLRCSSQSGHNTVSWYQQALGQGPQFIFQYYREEENGRGNFPPRFSGLQFPNYSSELNVNALELDDSALYLCASSFSGEGTIYFGEGSWLTVV.

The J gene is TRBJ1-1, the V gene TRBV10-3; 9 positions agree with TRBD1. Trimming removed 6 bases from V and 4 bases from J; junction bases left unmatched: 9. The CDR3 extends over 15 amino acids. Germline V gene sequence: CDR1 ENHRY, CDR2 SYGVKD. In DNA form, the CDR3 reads TGTGCCATCAGCCGCGGACAGGGGACGAGCACTGAAGCTTTCTTT. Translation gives CAISRGQGTSTEAFF.

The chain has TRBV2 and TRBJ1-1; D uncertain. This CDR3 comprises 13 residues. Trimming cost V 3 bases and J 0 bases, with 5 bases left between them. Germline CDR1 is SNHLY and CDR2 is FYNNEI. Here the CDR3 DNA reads TGTGCCAGCAGTGAGCGGATGAACACTGAAGCTTTCTTT. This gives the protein CASSERMNTEAFF.

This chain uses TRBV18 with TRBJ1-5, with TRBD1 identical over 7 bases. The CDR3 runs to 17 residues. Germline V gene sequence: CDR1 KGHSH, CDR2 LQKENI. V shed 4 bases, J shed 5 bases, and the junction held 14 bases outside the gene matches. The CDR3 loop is CASSHLKGGQGDQPQHF. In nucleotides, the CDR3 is TGTGCCAGCTCACATTTAAAAGGGGGCCAGGGGGATCAGCCCCAGCATTTT. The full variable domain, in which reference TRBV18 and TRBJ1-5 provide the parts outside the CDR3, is NAGVMQNPRHLVRRRGQEARLRCSPMKGHSHVYWYRQLPEEGLKFMVYLQKENIIDESGMPKERFSAEFPKEGPSILRIQQVVRGDSAAYFCASSHLKGGQGDQPQHFGDGTRLSIL.

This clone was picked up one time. Here the CDR3 reads CATSRVSGGVHEQYF. The CDR3 DNA sequence: TGTGCCACCAGCAGAGTATCAGGGGGCGTTCACGAGCAGTACTTC. The chain uses TRBV15 and TRBJ2-7; 8 nucleotides agree with TRBD1. The CDR3 sequence is 15 residues long. Unmatched junction bases numbered 7, after V lost 1 base and J lost 5 bases. Germline CDR1 reads LNHNV; CDR2 reads YYDKDF (reference sequence).

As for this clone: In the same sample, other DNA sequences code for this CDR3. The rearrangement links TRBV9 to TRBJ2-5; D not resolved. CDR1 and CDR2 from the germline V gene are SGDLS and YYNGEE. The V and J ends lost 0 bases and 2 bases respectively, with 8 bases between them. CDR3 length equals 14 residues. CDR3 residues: CASSVGTAQETQYF. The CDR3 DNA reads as TGTGCCAGCAGCGTAGGCACAGCTCAAGAGACCCAGTACTTC.

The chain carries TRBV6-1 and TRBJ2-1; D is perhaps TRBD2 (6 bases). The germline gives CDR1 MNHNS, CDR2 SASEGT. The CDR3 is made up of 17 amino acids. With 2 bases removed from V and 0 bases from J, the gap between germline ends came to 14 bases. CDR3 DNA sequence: TGTGCCAGCAGTGAAACAATCCGGGGGAGCTCCTACAATGAGCAGTTCTTC. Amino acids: CASSETIRGSSYNEQFF.

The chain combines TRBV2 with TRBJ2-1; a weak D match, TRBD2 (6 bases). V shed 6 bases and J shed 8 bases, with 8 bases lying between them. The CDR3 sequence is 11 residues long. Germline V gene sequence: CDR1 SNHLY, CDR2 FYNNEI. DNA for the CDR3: TGTGCCAGCAGGCGGGACTATGAGCAGTTCTTC. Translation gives CASRRDYEQFF. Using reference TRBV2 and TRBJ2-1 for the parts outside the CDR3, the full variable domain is EPEVTQTPSHQVTQMGQEVILRCVPISNHLYFYWYRQILGQKVEFLVSFYNNEISEKSEIFDDQFSVERPDGSNFTLKIRSTKLEDSAMYFCASRRDYEQFFGPGTRLTVL.